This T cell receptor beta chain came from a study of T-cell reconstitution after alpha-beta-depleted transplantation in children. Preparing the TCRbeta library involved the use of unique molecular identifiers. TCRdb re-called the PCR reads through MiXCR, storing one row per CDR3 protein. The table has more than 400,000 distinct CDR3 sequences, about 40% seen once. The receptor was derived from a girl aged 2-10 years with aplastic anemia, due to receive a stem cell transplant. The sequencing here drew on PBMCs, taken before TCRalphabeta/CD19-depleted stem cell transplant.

The CDR3 nucleotides read TGTGCCAGCCTCATAGACAGGGGGATGAACACTGAAGCTTTCTTT. It translates to CASLIDRGMNTEAFF. V is TRBV18 and J is TRBJ1-1; 9 bases agree with TRBD1. The trim removed 8 bases at V and 0 bases at J, leaving 7 bases unmatched. This CDR3 region has 15 residues. Germline V gene sequence: CDR1 KGHSH, CDR2 LQKENI.